One and the same sample provided the 24 T cell receptor beta chains below, sequenced in a study of blood T cells in healthy people across ages. A second about 6 to 12 cycle PCR used barcoded and J-beta primers. In TCRdb, the 5' RACE reads were re-called with MiXCR into one record per CDR3 protein. The sample consists of 1.4 million or so distinct CDR3 sequences, approximately 43% of them appearing once. Input material: blood. These receptors came from a young woman in good health.

This clonotype was seen a handful of times. The CDR3 coding sequence is TGTGCCAGCAGCCCAGACGGGGGTTTGCGGGAAAAACTGTTTTTT. The encoded protein is CASSPDGGLREKLFF. J is TRBJ1-4 and V is TRBV2; possible D gene TRBD1, 5 bases. Trimming left V 6 bases short and J 8 bases short, with 19 bases between. Looked up from germline, CDR1 is SNHLY and CDR2 is FYNNEI. There are 15 residues in the CDR3.

The V gene is TRBV7-8, the J gene TRBJ2-3; D is perhaps TRBD1 or TRBD2 (6 bases each). The germline gives CDR1 SGHVS, CDR2 FQNEAQ. The V end was cut by 1 base, the J end by 14 bases, with 10 bases between. CDR3 size: 11 residues. The CDR3 region is CASSLDGGWYF. The DNA for the CDR3 is TGTGCCAGCAGCTTAGACGGGGGCTGGTATTTT.

The table lists this clonotype with many counts. V usage is TRBV12-3 or TRBV12-4 and J usage is TRBJ2-5; D remains unclear. Trimming took off 7 bases at V and 11 bases at J, with 11 bases between the two ends. The CDR3 loop spans 10 amino acids. CDR3 in DNA: TGTGCCAGCAATCTAGGCAAGCAGTACTTC. Its translation is CASNLGKQYF.

This clonotype was seen only a few times. The chain couples TRBV20-1 to TRBJ2-7; D may be TRBD2 (5 bases). CDR3 length equals 13 residues. V was trimmed by 6 bases and J by 2 bases, leaving 14 bases between them. Germline CDR1 DFQATT, CDR2 SNEGSKA (reference sequence). The CDR3 DNA follows: TGCAGTGCAATACTTCGGGATACCTACGAGCAGTACTTC. It translates to CSAILRDTYEQYF.

J is TRBJ2-1 and V is TRBV11-2; no clear D. Germline V CDR1 and CDR2: SGHAT, FQNNGV. The CDR3 loop spans 15 amino acids. The V end lost 7 bases, the J end lost 9 bases, and 22 bases lay between the germline ends. This chain's CDR3 is CASTSQNRVFSEQFF. The DNA for the CDR3 is TGTGCCAGCACATCTCAGAATCGGGTTTTCAGTGAGCAGTTCTTC.

This chain uses TRBV20-1 with TRBJ1-5, with 11 bases that match TRBD1. This CDR3 is 15 amino acids long. Germline loops: CDR1 DFQATT, CDR2 SNEGSKA (reference sequence). V shed 5 bases and J 7 bases; nucleotides not matched to a gene: 10. The CDR3 DNA is TGCAGTGCTCTTCCTGGGACAGGGGGTTACCAGCCCCAGCATTTT. Encoded protein: CSALPGTGGYQPQHF.

The V call is TRBV15, the J call TRBJ1-2, with D uncertain. Deletions cut 0 bases from V and 5 bases from J, with 13 bases between. CDR1 and CDR2 from the germline V gene are LNHNV and YYDKDF (reference sequence). This CDR3 region has 15 residues. This CDR3 is CATSRDGGRKYGYTF. The CDR3 DNA reads TGTGCCACCAGCAGAGATGGAGGCAGAAAGTATGGCTACACCTTC. Full variable domain (remainder filled in from reference TRBV15 and TRBJ1-2): DAMVIQNPRYQVTQFGKPVTLSCSQTLNHNVMYWYQQKSSQAPKLLFHYYDKDFNNEADTPDNFQSRRPNTSFCFLDIRSPGLGDTAMYLCATSRDGGRKYGYTFGSGTRLTVV.

This clonotype was seen a handful of times. This rearrangement joins TRBV2 to TRBJ1-2, with 11 bases aligning to TRBD1. Trimming at V came to 6 bases and at J to 8 bases, leaving 8 bases not matched to a gene. From germline, CDR1 is SNHLY and CDR2 FYNNEI. The length of the CDR3 is 14 residues. The CDR3 DNA sequence: TGTGCCAGCAGATTTGGACAGGGGGCGCGAGGCTACACCTTC. Encoded protein: CASRFGQGARGYTF.

With respect to this clonotype: A much larger clone is a single base away; this may be a read error. The CDR3 sequence is CAISDMPWEQYF. The CDR3 nucleotides are TGTGCCATCAGTGATATGCCTTGGGAGCAGTACTTC. The rearrangement links TRBV10-3 to TRBJ2-4, with D tentatively TRBD2 (5 bases). The V and J ends lost 3 bases and 13 bases respectively, with 13 bases between them. Looked up from germline, CDR1 is ENHRY and CDR2 is SYGVKD. The length of the CDR3 is 12 residues.

This clonotype was detected a few times. V gene TRBV25-1 combines with J gene TRBJ2-5; no firm D call. Gene TRBJ2-7 matches the end of the DNA better, so the J call may be wrong. Germline V lookup: CDR1 MGHDK, CDR2 SYGVNS. The CDR3 runs 13 residues. CDR3 loop: CASSDEPPYEQYF. The CDR3 nucleotides read TGTGCCAGCAGTGATGAGCCCCCCTACGAGCAGTACTTC.

With respect to this clonotype: A read error may account for a junction end that differs from germline. This chain joins TRBV5-1 and TRBJ2-5; possible D gene TRBD1, 6 bases. This CDR3 region has 14 residues. Per germline, CDR1 SGHRS and CDR2 YFSETQ. CDR3 sequence reads: CAGSRDRPQETQYF. CDR3 DNA sequence: TGCGCCGGCAGCAGAGACAGGCCCCAAGAGACCCAGTACTTC.

This chain links TRBV7-8 with TRBJ1-5; a possible D gene is TRBD1 (5 bases). Trimming pared 1 base from V and 4 bases from J, leaving 14 bases between. CDR1 and CDR2 from the germline V gene are SGHVS and FQNEAQ. This CDR3 is built from 16 residues. The CDR3 DNA follows: TGTGCCAGCAGCTTAGATCGGGGTAAGGGGAATCAGCCCCAGCATTTT. Amino acids: CASSLDRGKGNQPQHF.

In its sample, this clonotype was seen a few times. The chain combines TRBV7-9 with TRBJ1-5; weak D call: TRBD1 (6 bases). Trimming left V 5 bases short and J 7 bases short, with 21 bases between. This CDR3 comprises 16 residues. The germline CDR1 and CDR2 sequences are SEHNR and FQNEAQ (reference sequence). The CDR3 DNA reads as TGTGCCAGCAGCCCAGGGGTTTCAGGGGCGGAGCAGCCCCAGCATTTT. The encoded protein is CASSPGVSGAEQPQHF. Full variable domain (missing parts from reference TRBV7-9 and TRBJ1-5): DTGVSQNPRHKITKRGQNVTFRCDPISEHNRLYWYRQTLGQGPEFLTYFQNEAQLEKSRLLSDRFSAERPKGSFSTLEIQRTEQGDSAMYLCASSPGVSGAEQPQHFGDGTRLSIL.

There are a few counts of this clonotype. The chain employs TRBV6-2 or TRBV6-3 and TRBJ2-1; tentatively, D is TRBD2 (5 bases). The V and J ends lost 0 bases and 4 bases respectively, with 13 bases between them. The CDR3 runs 16 residues. Germline CDR1 reads MNHEY; CDR2 reads SVGEGT. The CDR3 DNA is TGTGCCAGCAGTTACTCGCGGGCTATTGGGTACAATGAGCAGTTCTTC. Translating gives CASSYSRAIGYNEQFF.

In this sample, this clonotype turned up a few times. V and J are TRBV4-3 and TRBJ1-2; 8 nucleotides agree with TRBD1. CDR1 and CDR2 (germline): LGHNA, YSLEER. The CDR3 is 15 residues long. V gave up 0 bases and J gave up 4 bases; unmatched junction bases: 4. The chain's CDR3 is CASSQDLDRGYGYTF. The CDR3 bases are TGCGCCAGCAGCCAAGATCTTGACAGGGGCTATGGCTACACCTTC.

A note on this clonotype: It may be a read error: a sequence one base away is much more abundant. The chain uses TRBV10-3 and TRBJ2-7, with 7 nucleotides matching TRBD2. The CDR3 consists of 12 residues. Per germline, CDR1 ENHRY and CDR2 SYGVKD. After removal of 8 bases from V and 8 bases from J, the junction contained 9 bases not matched to a gene. CDR3 bases: TGTGCCATCGGTGCCAGGACTAGTAAGCAGTACTTC. This translates into CAIGARTSKQYF.

This clonotype was observed once. The V gene is TRBV27, the J gene TRBJ2-3; TRBD2 matches 7 bases. The germline gives CDR1 MNHEY, CDR2 SMNVEV (reference sequence). J lost 5 bases, V lost 5 bases, and 13 bases had no gene match. The CDR3 covers 16 residues. CDR3 region: CASSPRTYPGGDTQYF. The CDR3 nucleotides are TGTGCCAGCAGTCCTAGGACTTACCCGGGGGGAGATACGCAGTATTTT.

A remark on this clonotype: The junction differs from germline at one of its ends, possibly a read error. The chain employs TRBV20-1 and TRBJ2-7; D gene uncertain. This CDR3 has 14 amino acids. Per the germline V gene, CDR1 is DFQATT and CDR2 is SNEGSKA (reference sequence). The CDR3 DNA reads TGCAGTGTTAGAGATGAGACAAACTCCTACGAGCAGTACTTC. Its protein product is CSVRDETNSYEQYF.

A remark on this clonotype: One junction end does not reproduce the germline sequence, and a read error may be involved. The CDR3 DNA is TGTGCCAGTAGTTTGGGCGTCTATGAGGGGAAAAGAGCCAAAAACATTCAGTACTTC. Translating it yields CASSLGVYEGKRAKNIQYF. V gene TRBV12-3 or TRBV12-4 combines with J gene TRBJ2-4, with D tentatively TRBD1 or TRBD2 (5 bases each). The CDR3 contains 19 residues.

The chain has TRBV12-3 or TRBV12-4 and TRBJ2-1; the match to TRBD1 covers 8 bases. Unmatched junction bases numbered 4, after V lost 6 bases and J lost 0 bases. There are 15 residues in the CDR3. CDR3 bases: TGTGCCAGCAGCTGGGGGACAGGCTCCTACAATGAGCAGTTCTTC. Encoded protein: CASSWGTGSYNEQFF.

The chain recombines TRBV18 with TRBJ2-5; 7 bases agree with TRBD2. Germline V gives CDR1 KGHSH, CDR2 LQKENI. This CDR3 is 15 amino acids long. V shed 3 bases and J 1 base; nucleotides not matched to a gene: 5. In DNA form, the CDR3 reads TGTGCCAGCTCACCGTCAGCGGGAAGCCAAGAGACCCAGTACTTC. It translates to CASSPSAGSQETQYF.

V is TRBV20-1 and J is TRBJ2-7; 9 bases agree with TRBD1. Germline-derived CDR1 and CDR2 are DFQATT and SNEGSKA (reference sequence). The junction had 9 bases not matched to a gene; V was cut back by 5 bases and J by 7 bases. The CDR3 extends over 13 amino acids. In DNA, the CDR3 is TGCAGTGCTTCCCGGGACAGGGCTTGGGAGCAGTACTTC. Its protein is CSASRDRAWEQYF.

The rearrangement uses TRBV11-2 and TRBJ2-4; D not certain. CDR1 SGHAT and CDR2 FQNNGV come from the germline V gene. This CDR3 is 17 amino acids long. Trimming removed 1 base from V and 2 bases from J, with 15 bases in between. CDR3 sequence: CASSLATSLGTKNIQYF. CDR3 bases: TGTGCCAGCAGCTTAGCCACCTCACTCGGCACCAAAAACATTCAGTACTTC.

This chain links TRBV2 with TRBJ2-7; 8 positions agree with TRBD1. The length of the CDR3 is 14 residues. CDR1 and CDR2 from the germline V gene are SNHLY and FYNNEI. Trimming at V came to 6 bases and at J to 3 bases, leaving 7 bases not matched to a gene. CDR3 in DNA: TGTGCCAGCAGAGGACAGGGTTTCGGCTACGAGCAGTACTTC. This sequence encodes CASRGQGFGYEQYF.